The 10 T cell receptor beta chains below were found in one sample sequenced in a study of blood T cells in healthy people across ages. Through a sample-barcoded 5' primer and a J-beta primer mix, a second PCR was run for 7 to 11 cycles. In TCRdb, the 5' RACE reads were re-called with MiXCR into one record per CDR3 protein. Of some 710,000 distinct CDR3 sequences in the sample, approximately 22% were seen once. The sequenced sample was blood. These receptors came from a man aged 70-80 years in good health.

This clonotype was observed a few times. The chain employs TRBV14 and TRBJ1-4; D might be TRBD1 (6 bases). The CDR3 sequence is 15 residues long. V was trimmed by 0 bases and J by 10 bases, leaving 15 bases between them. Germline V CDR1 and CDR2: SGHDN, FVKESK. The CDR3 protein is CASSQEQGRVGKLFF. The CDR3 nucleotides read TGTGCCAGCAGCCAAGAGCAGGGGCGGGTTGGAAAACTGTTTTTT.

With regard to this clonotype: One end of the junction varies from germline; a read error may be responsible. The V gene is TRBV5-1, the J gene TRBJ1-5; possibly TRBD1 for D (6 bases). CDR3 length: 16 residues. Germline V gene data show CDR1 as SGHRS and CDR2 as YFSETQ. The CDR3 spells CASSLSGASSNQPQHF. CDR3 sequence (DNA): TGTGCCAGCAGCTTGTCAGGGGCCAGCAGCAATCAGCCCCAGCATTTT.

This clonotype was found a few times. The chain carries TRBV12-3 or TRBV12-4 and TRBJ2-4, with D perhaps TRBD1 (5 bases). Trimming shortened V by 3 bases and J by 0 bases, and 9 bases separated the two germline ends. The CDR3 is 15 residues long. CDR3 protein: CASSFTGLAKNIQYF. CDR3 nucleotide sequence: TGTGCCAGCAGTTTTACAGGTTTAGCCAAAAACATTCAGTACTTC.

The CDR3 region has the DNA TGCGCCAGCAGCTCCGGGCCCCAGGGGCGCTACACCTTC. Protein product: CASSSGPQGRYTF. V is TRBV5-1 and J is TRBJ1-2; D possibly corresponds to TRBD1 (6 bases). The CDR3 is 13 residues long. The V and J ends lost 3 bases and 9 bases respectively, with 15 bases between them. From germline, CDR1 is SGHRS and CDR2 YFSETQ. The variable domain in full, completed from reference TRBV5-1 and TRBJ1-2, reads KAGVTQTPRYLIKTRGQQVTLSCSPISGHRSVSWYQQTPGQGLQFLFEYFSETQRNKGNFPGRFSGRQFSNSRSEMNVSTLELGDSALYLCASSSGPQGRYTFGSGTRLTVV.

CDR3 nucleotides: TGTGCCAGCAGTTACGGGGATACAGGGGATATGGGTGAAGCTTTCTTT. Amino acids: CASSYGDTGDMGEAFF. The chain couples TRBV6-2 or TRBV6-3 to TRBJ1-1, with TRBD1 identical over 7 bases. The CDR3 runs 16 residues. J lost 7 bases, V lost 2 bases, and 13 bases had no gene match. Germline assignment: CDR1 MNHEY and CDR2 SVGEGT.

The rearrangement links TRBV18 to TRBJ2-3; possibly TRBD1 for D (5 bases). The DNA end lines up better with TRBJ1-5; the J call may be wrong. CDR3 size: 13 residues. The germline V gene encodes CDR1 KGHSH and CDR2 LQKENI. The CDR3 DNA follows: TGTGCCAGCTCACGGGGGAGCACAGATACGCAGCATTTT. Translating it yields CASSRGSTDTQHF.

The rearrangement uses TRBV12-5 and TRBJ2-1; 7 nucleotides line up with TRBD1. The J call may not be correct, given that the DNA end is closer to TRBJ2-5. Germline lookup yields CDR1 LGHNT and CDR2 FRNRAP. The CDR3 length is 14 residues. Here the CDR3 reads CASALDRPQETQYF. The CDR3, as DNA: TGTGCTAGTGCCTTGGACAGGCCCCAAGAGACCCAGTACTTC.

Concerning this clonotype: Given a much more abundant clone one base away, this may be a read error. The J gene is TRBJ2-3, the V gene TRBV20-1, with a weak D call TRBD2 (6 bases). Trimming shortened V by 0 bases and J by 13 bases, and 20 bases separated the two germline ends. CDR3 length: 14 residues. CDR1 is DFQATT, CDR2 SNEGSKA, per germline (reference sequence). The CDR3 spells CSARDGLARGREYF. CDR3 sequence (DNA): TGCAGTGCTAGAGATGGGCTAGCGAGGGGACGGGAGTATTTT.

This clonotype was detected only a few times. The chain carries TRBV6-6 and TRBJ2-1; D gene unclear. This CDR3 is built from 15 residues. CDR1 MNHNY and CDR2 SVGAGI come from the germline V gene (reference sequence). Trimming removed 5 bases from V and 7 bases from J, with 18 bases in between. In DNA, the CDR3 is TGTGCCAGCAGTCAGGACGTCGGCTATCTGAATGAGCAGTTCTTC. Encoded protein: CASSQDVGYLNEQFF.

The V gene is TRBV10-2, the J gene TRBJ2-6; D call uncertain. V was clipped by 9 bases and J by 0 bases, with 9 bases between them. Germline V lookup: CDR1 WSHSY, CDR2 SAAADI. This CDR3 is built from 14 residues. In DNA, the CDR3 is TGCGCCAGTCTACCGGTCTCTGGGGCCAACGTCCTGACTTTC. Encoded protein: CASLPVSGANVLTF.